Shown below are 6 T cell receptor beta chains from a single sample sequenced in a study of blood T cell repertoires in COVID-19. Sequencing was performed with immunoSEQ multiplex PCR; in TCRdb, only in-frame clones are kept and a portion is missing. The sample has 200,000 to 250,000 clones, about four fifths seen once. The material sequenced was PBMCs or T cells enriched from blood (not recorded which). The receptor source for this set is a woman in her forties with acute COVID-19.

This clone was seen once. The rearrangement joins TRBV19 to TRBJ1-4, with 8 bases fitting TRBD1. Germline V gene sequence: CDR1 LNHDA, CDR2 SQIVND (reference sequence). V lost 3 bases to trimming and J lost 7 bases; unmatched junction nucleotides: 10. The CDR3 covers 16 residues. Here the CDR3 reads CASSIGQGAFSEKLFF. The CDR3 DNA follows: TGTGCCAGTAGTATCGGGCAGGGGGCGTTCAGTGAAAAACTGTTTTTT.

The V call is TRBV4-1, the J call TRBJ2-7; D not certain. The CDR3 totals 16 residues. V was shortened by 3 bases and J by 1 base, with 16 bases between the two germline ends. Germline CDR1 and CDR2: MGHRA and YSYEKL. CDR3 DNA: TGCGCCAGCAGCCAGGGCAGACGGTCAGATTCCTACGAGCAGTACTTC. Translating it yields CASSQGRRSDSYEQYF.

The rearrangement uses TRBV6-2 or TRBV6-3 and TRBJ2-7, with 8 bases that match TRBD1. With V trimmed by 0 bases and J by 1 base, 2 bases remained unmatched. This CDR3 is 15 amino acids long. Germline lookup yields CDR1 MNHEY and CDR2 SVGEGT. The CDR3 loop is CASSYSTGVSYEQYF. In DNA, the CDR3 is TGTGCCAGCAGTTACTCGACAGGGGTGTCCTACGAGCAGTACTTC.

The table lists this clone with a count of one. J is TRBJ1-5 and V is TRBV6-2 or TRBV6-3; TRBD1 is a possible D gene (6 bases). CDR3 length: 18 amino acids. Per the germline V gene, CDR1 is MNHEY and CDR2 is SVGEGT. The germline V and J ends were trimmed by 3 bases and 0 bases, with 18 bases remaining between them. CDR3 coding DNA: TGTGCCAGCAGTTATGGGTTGGGGACATACGATAGCAATCAGCCCCAGCATTTT. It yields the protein CASSYGLGTYDSNQPQHF.

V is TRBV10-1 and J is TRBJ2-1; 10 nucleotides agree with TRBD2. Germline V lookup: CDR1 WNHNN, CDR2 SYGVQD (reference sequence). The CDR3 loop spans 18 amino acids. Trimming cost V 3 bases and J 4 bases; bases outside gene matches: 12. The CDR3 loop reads CASSEGNLAGGGYNEQFF. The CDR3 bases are TGCGCCAGCAGTGAAGGCAATTTAGCGGGAGGAGGGTACAATGAGCAGTTCTTC.

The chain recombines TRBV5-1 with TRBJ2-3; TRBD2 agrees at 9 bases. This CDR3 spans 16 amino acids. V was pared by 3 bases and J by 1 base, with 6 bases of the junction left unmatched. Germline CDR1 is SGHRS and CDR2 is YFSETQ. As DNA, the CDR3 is TGCGCCAGCAGCTCCTCCCCTAGCGGGGGCACAGATACGCAGTATTTT. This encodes CASSSSPSGGTDTQYF.